This TCR beta chain is drawn from a study of tumor-infiltrating lymphocytes in primary liver carcinoma. Study context: Spanning 4.2 to 10 cm, the tumors were T1-T3 N0M0. Points from the study as a whole: Tumors reached a significantly greater top-250-clone fraction than blood did (p = 0.039).

In germline, CDR1 is LGHNA, CDR2 YSLEER. CDR3 length: 16 amino acids. In the case of this clonotype: Its matching antigen is unknown. Germline is not matched at one junction end, which may reflect a read error.

Both RNA and DNA were isolated together from roughly 20-30 mg of bulk tissue that had not been sorted. The input was 450 to 500 ng total RNA; TCR beta cDNA was made from it with a constant-region primer. Libraries for TCR beta were built through three nested multiplex PCR rounds, which together made up a slightly modified ARM-PCR procedure. TRBV1-TRBV30 forward primers paired with a C-beta reverse primer were used in the first two PCR rounds, which ran around 10 cycles each. TCRdb ran MiXCR on the multiplex PCR reads and lists one entry per CDR3 protein. Of approximately 23,000 distinct CDR3 sequences in the sample, around 82% are singletons; the top ten hold 35% to 45%.

The TCR originated in a woman in her twenties or thirties with primary liver carcinoma and hepatitis B virus infection. The chain joins TRBV4-3 to TRBJ2-2; D is possibly TRBD2 (6 bases). Sequencing was carried out using liver tumor tissue from sampling region 2. Subset denoted: tumor region T2, inferior pole. In DNA form, the CDR3 reads TGCACCAACAGCCAAGGGGCGGGGACCCTCACCAGGGAGCTGTTTTTT. Translated: CTNSQGAGTLTRELFF.